The 5 T cell receptor beta chains below come from one sample, sequenced in a study of shared clonotypes between healthy human individuals. Profiled with immunoSEQ multiplex PCR; TCRdb holds only in-frame clones, not every one. This sample carries about 610,000 clones, about 97% of them seen once, and the ten largest clones take around 0.06%. The specimen was naive CD4+ T cells sorted from blood. Regarding subset: CD45RA+ positively selected. The source is a woman aged 25 to 39 in good health.

The chain carries TRBV4-1 and TRBJ2-7, with 9 nucleotides matching TRBD1. CDR3 length equals 15 residues. Per the germline V gene, CDR1 is MGHRA and CDR2 is YSYEKL. J was trimmed by 5 bases and V by 4 bases; bases with no gene match: 9. CDR3 region: CASSLVGQGLDEQYF. CDR3 nucleotide sequence: TGCGCCAGCAGCCTTGTGGGACAGGGCCTTGACGAGCAGTACTTC.

This clone was counted once. The chain carries TRBV5-1 and TRBJ2-7; 7 nucleotides agree with TRBD2. The CDR3 consists of 12 residues. Per germline, CDR1 SGHRS and CDR2 YFSETQ. V trimming: 9 bases; J trimming: 4 bases; junction bases outside the gene matches: 7. This CDR3 is CATPGLLYEQYF. The CDR3 nucleotides read TGCGCCACACCGGGACTATTATACGAGCAGTACTTC.

This CDR3 reads CASRRHPGQGPYEQYF. CDR3 nucleotides: TGTGCCAGCAGACGCCACCCGGGACAGGGCCCGTACGAGCAGTACTTC. The chain uses TRBV7-2 and TRBJ2-7; 9 bases map to TRBD1. J was trimmed by 4 bases and V by 6 bases; bases with no gene match: 13. This CDR3 has 16 residues. Germline CDR1 SGHTA, CDR2 FQGNSA.

This rearrangement joins TRBV9 to TRBJ1-2; D unclear. The CDR3 spans 16 residues. Looked up from germline, CDR1 is SGDLS and CDR2 is YYNGEE. With 0 bases removed from V and 2 bases from J, the gap between germline ends came to 14 bases. Here the CDR3 reads CASSVEGGDLNYGYTF. Written as DNA, the CDR3 is TGTGCCAGCAGCGTAGAGGGTGGAGATCTAAACTATGGCTACACCTTC. The complete variable domain, with remaining parts taken from reference TRBV9 and TRBJ1-2, reads DSGVTQTPKHLITATGQRVTLRCSPRSGDLSVYWYQQSLDQGLQFLIQYYNGEERAKGNILERFSAQQFPDLHSELNLSSLELGDSALYFCASSVEGGDLNYGYTFGSGTRLTVV.

The count of this clone is one. The gene calls are TRBV28 and TRBJ1-4, with D hard to call. This CDR3 is built from 13 residues. The germline V gene has CDR1 MDHEN and CDR2 SYDVKM. The ends were cut back, 4 bases at V and 8 bases at J, with 11 bases in the middle. The CDR3 protein is CASSSGRREKLFF. CDR3 nucleotide sequence: TGTGCCAGCAGTTCTGGCAGGCGGGAAAAACTGTTTTTT.